These 30 T cell receptor beta chains were sequenced from one sample in a study of blood T cell repertoires in COVID-19. TCRdb keeps only in-frame clones here, not all; method: immunoSEQ multiplex PCR. The table shows 250,000 to 400,000 clones, with roughly 87% occurring only once. Sequencing used peripheral blood. All receptors derive from a man aged 45-65 years with active or convalescent COVID-19.

The chain combines TRBV24-1 with TRBJ2-2; 7 bases agree with TRBD2. The V gene's germline CDR1 is KGHDR and CDR2 SFDVKD. This CDR3 is built from 14 residues. V lost 3 bases and J lost 9; bases outside the gene matches: 6. This CDR3 reads CATSDPTSDRELFF. The CDR3 DNA follows: TGTGCCACCAGTGATCCTACTAGCGACCGGGAGCTGTTTTTT.

The chain couples TRBV27 to TRBJ1-3, with D possibly TRBD1 on 6 matching bases. This CDR3 has 14 residues. Germline loops: CDR1 MNHEY, CDR2 SMNVEV (reference sequence). Deletions cut 6 bases from V and 4 bases from J, with 13 bases between. The CDR3 DNA reads as TGTGCCAGCAGGGACAGAAATATGGGAAACACCATATATTTT. This translates into CASRDRNMGNTIYF.

The chain carries TRBV7-8 and TRBJ2-3, with 7 positions matching TRBD1. Trimming cost V 5 bases and J 5 bases; bases outside gene matches: 7. This CDR3 contains 14 residues. CDR1 and CDR2 (germline): SGHVS, FQNEAQ. DNA for the CDR3: TGTGCCAGCAGCACCGGGACAGCTGGAGATACGCAGTATTTT. This encodes CASSTGTAGDTQYF.

CDR3 sequence (DNA): TGCGCCAGCAGTGAGTCGACGGGTTGGGGGACAGGAGATCAATTGATTGCAACTAATGAAAAACTGTTTTTT. Protein product: CASSESTGWGTGDQLIATNEKLFF. The chain carries TRBV10-2 and TRBJ1-4, with 8 bases identical to TRBD1. V shed 0 bases, J shed 0 bases, and the junction held 24 bases outside the gene matches. Germline loops: CDR1 WSHSY, CDR2 SAAADI. CDR3 length: 24 residues.

This chain uses TRBV6-1 with TRBJ1-2; 7 nucleotides line up with TRBD1. The CDR3 consists of 18 residues. The V gene's germline CDR1 is MNHNS and CDR2 SASEGT. The junction had 14 bases not matched to a gene; V was cut back by 2 bases and J by 2 bases. In DNA, the CDR3 is TGTGCCAGCAGTGAAAGGGACAGCCCCTACCCCAACAACTATGGCTACACCTTC. Translating it yields CASSERDSPYPNNYGYTF.

The chain carries TRBV6-5 and TRBJ2-7; TRBD1 matches at 11 bases. V dropped 4 bases and J dropped 5; count of bases not matched to a gene: 4. Germline-derived CDR1 and CDR2 are MNHEY and SVGAGI. This CDR3 contains 14 residues. The CDR3 nucleotides read TGTGCCAGCAGTTTAGGACAGGGGGCTGACGAGCAGTACTTC. As protein: CASSLGQGADEQYF.

The V call is TRBV28, the J call TRBJ1-2; unclear D gene. This CDR3 is 11 amino acids long. Germline V gives CDR1 MDHEN, CDR2 SYDVKM. The V end was cut by 7 bases, the J end by 7 bases, with 10 bases between. The CDR3 coding sequence is TGTGCCAGCACGTCAGTACGTGGCTACACCTTC. This sequence encodes CASTSVRGYTF.

This chain links TRBV4-2 with TRBJ2-3, with D perhaps TRBD2 (5 bases). CDR1 and CDR2 (germline): LGHNA, YNFKEQ. This CDR3 is 19 amino acids long. Trimming took 0 bases from V and 6 from J, leaving 25 bases between them. The CDR3 region has the DNA TGTGCCAGCAGCCAAGAGAAGGGCCCCGGCCTCGGGGTTCCGGATACGCAGTATTTT. It yields the protein CASSQEKGPGLGVPDTQYF.

This chain connects TRBV5-1 to TRBJ2-3, with TRBD1 matching 9 bases. The CDR3 is 14 residues long. Germline CDR1 and CDR2: SGHRS and YFSETQ. V was clipped by 4 bases and J by 5 bases; unmatched bases: 5. Here the CDR3 DNA reads TGCGCCAGCAGCCCTGGGACAGGGATAGATACGCAGTATTTT. Its protein is CASSPGTGIDTQYF.

CDR3: CASSLIGGRKAQHF. The CDR3 DNA sequence: TGTGCCAGCAGTTTAATCGGGGGGCGAAAGGCCCAGCATTTT. The rearrangement joins TRBV28 to TRBJ1-5; D might be TRBD1 (6 bases). CDR1 and CDR2 from the germline V gene are MDHEN and SYDVKM. Trimming removed 2 bases from V and 11 bases from J, with 16 bases in between. This CDR3 spans 14 amino acids.

This clone appeared once. The CDR3 DNA is TGTGCCAGCAGCGCCCTTACAGGGTCGCCAGGCTACACCTTC. This sequence encodes CASSALTGSPGYTF. V usage is TRBV5-4 and J usage is TRBJ1-2; a possible D gene is TRBD1 (6 bases). Looked up from germline, CDR1 is SGHNT and CDR2 is YYREEE (reference sequence). Trimming left V 4 bases short and J 8 bases short, with 18 bases between. This CDR3 contains 14 residues.

Concerning this clone itself: The same CDR3 also results from other DNA sequences found in this sample. The chain joins TRBV7-8 to TRBJ2-6; the D gene is possibly TRBD1 (6 bases). The V end lost 5 bases, the J end lost 1 base, and 9 bases lay between the germline ends. CDR3 size: 15 residues. Germline lookup yields CDR1 SGHVS and CDR2 FQNEAQ. CDR3 sequence reads: CASSRRGSGANVLTF. The CDR3 DNA reads as TGTGCCAGCAGCCGTAGGGGGTCTGGGGCCAACGTCCTGACTTTC.

This clone was observed a few times. The chain carries TRBV11-2 and TRBJ2-5, with no clear D. From germline, CDR1 is SGHAT and CDR2 FQNNGV. The CDR3 loop spans 12 amino acids. The V end was cut by 1 base, the J end by 5 bases, with 5 bases between. This chain's CDR3 is CASSLVGETQYF. The CDR3 DNA reads as TGTGCCAGCAGCTTAGTGGGCGAGACCCAGTACTTC.

The chain uses TRBV5-4 and TRBJ2-7; 11 nucleotides align to TRBD2. CDR3 size: 15 residues. From germline, CDR1 is SGHNT and CDR2 YYREEE (reference sequence). V shed 3 bases and J 0 bases; nucleotides not matched to a gene: 2. The DNA of the CDR3 is TGTGCCAGCAGCTCCGGGACTAGCGGCTCCTACGAGCAGTACTTC. Amino acids: CASSSGTSGSYEQYF.

The rearrangement joins TRBV2 to TRBJ1-1, with 9 bases fitting TRBD1. After removal of 7 bases from V and 7 bases from J, the junction contained 7 bases not matched to a gene. There are 13 residues in the CDR3. The V gene's germline CDR1 is SNHLY and CDR2 FYNNEI. CDR3 region: CASTGQGWIEAFF. In DNA, the CDR3 is TGTGCCAGCACCGGACAGGGGTGGATTGAAGCTTTCTTT.

The chain employs TRBV19 and TRBJ1-5; 9 bases map to TRBD1. This CDR3 has 14 residues. J was trimmed by 7 bases and V by 6 bases; bases with no gene match: 7. Germline values: CDR1 LNHDA, CDR2 SQIVND (reference sequence). The CDR3 reads CASSRTGAGQPQHF. CDR3 sequence (DNA): TGTGCCAGTAGCCGGACAGGGGCGGGACAGCCCCAGCATTTT. Full variable domain (outside the CDR3, taken from reference TRBV19 and TRBJ1-5): DGGITQSPKYLFRKEGQNVTLSCEQNLNHDAMYWYRQDPGQGLRLIYYSQIVNDFQKGDIAEGYSVSREKKESFPLTVTSAQKNPTAFYLCASSRTGAGQPQHFGDGTRLSIL.

This chain links TRBV5-6 with TRBJ1-6; D is ambiguous. Trimming left V 5 bases short and J 13 bases short, with 16 bases between. CDR1 SGHDT and CDR2 YYEEEE come from the germline V gene. The CDR3 runs to 13 residues. CDR3 loop: CASRHQEPGPLHF. CDR3 sequence (DNA): TGTGCCAGCAGGCATCAGGAGCCGGGGCCCCTCCACTTT.

The chain employs TRBV14 and TRBJ1-1; D unresolved. Germline V gives CDR1 SGHDN, CDR2 FVKESK. CDR3 length: 16 residues. Trimming removed 5 bases at V and 7 bases at J, with 23 bases between. This CDR3 reads CASSSLSRLARREAFF. CDR3 nucleotide sequence: TGTGCCAGCAGCTCCTTATCTCGGTTAGCACGCCGTGAAGCTTTCTTT.

V and J are TRBV9 and TRBJ2-6; TRBD1 matches 8 bases. The CDR3 totals 15 residues. V was clipped by 4 bases and J by 4 bases; unmatched bases: 4. Germline V lookup: CDR1 SGDLS, CDR2 YYNGEE. CDR3 nucleotide sequence: TGTGCCAGCAGCAGACAGGGGCTCGGGGCCAACGTCCTGACTTTC. Encoded protein: CASSRQGLGANVLTF.

The chain is built from TRBV2 and TRBJ2-1; weak D call: TRBD2 (6 bases). Trimming took 7 bases from V and 5 from J, leaving 18 bases between them. This CDR3 comprises 15 residues. Germline CDR1 SNHLY, CDR2 FYNNEI. CDR3 DNA: TGTGCCAGCATGTTTGGAGGGAGAGTGAACAATGAGCAGTTCTTC. The encoded protein is CASMFGGRVNNEQFF.

Regarding this clone: This sample also contains other DNA sequences that code for the same CDR3. V usage is TRBV30 and J usage is TRBJ1-5, with D possibly TRBD1 on 6 matching bases. CDR1 and CDR2 from the germline V gene are GTSNPN and SVGIG (reference sequence). The CDR3 runs 14 residues. V shed 2 bases and J shed 1 base, with 9 bases lying between them. CDR3 sequence reads: CAWSLGGSNQPQHF. The CDR3 nucleotides read TGTGCCTGGAGTTTAGGGGGAAGCAATCAGCCCCAGCATTTT.

This rearrangement joins TRBV4-2 to TRBJ2-5; 8 bases map to TRBD2. Germline loops: CDR1 LGHNA, CDR2 YNFKEQ. Trimming at V came to 1 base and at J to 2 bases, leaving 9 bases not matched to a gene. The CDR3 spans 17 residues. The CDR3 DNA is TGTGCCAGCAGCCAAGCCTACTCCGGGACTAGGCAAGAGACCCAGTACTTC. This codes for CASSQAYSGTRQETQYF.

The chain recombines TRBV15 with TRBJ1-5; perhaps TRBD1 as D (5 bases). V lost 5 bases to trimming and J lost 5 bases, with 10 bases between them. Germline lookup yields CDR1 LNHNV and CDR2 YYDKDF (reference sequence). The CDR3 has 13 amino acids. CDR3 bases: TGTGCCACCAGCGTACAACAGGATCAGCCCCAGCATTTT. Translation gives CATSVQQDQPQHF.

The CDR3 here is CASSQGPQETQYF. CDR3 bases: TGTGCCAGCAGTCAGGGGCCCCAAGAGACCCAGTACTTC. The chain uses TRBV6-4 and TRBJ2-5, with a weak D call TRBD1 (6 bases). The CDR3 spans 13 residues. Trimming removed 5 bases from V and 1 base from J, with 8 bases in between. CDR1 MRHNA and CDR2 SNTAGT come from the germline V gene.

The V gene is TRBV7-9, the J gene TRBJ1-6; D remains unclear. V lost 1 base and J 9 bases, leaving 16 bases between the germline ends. CDR3 size: 16 residues. Germline CDR1 SEHNR, CDR2 FQNEAQ (reference sequence). The CDR3 reads CASSLGVGSGGSPLHF. The CDR3 coding sequence is TGTGCCAGCAGCTTAGGGGTCGGCAGCGGAGGTTCACCCCTCCACTTT.

The V call is TRBV4-2, the J call TRBJ1-3, with TRBD1 as a possible D gene (6 bases). V lost 4 bases, J lost 0 bases, and 22 bases lay in between. This CDR3 contains 19 residues. The germline CDR1 and CDR2 sequences are LGHNA and YNFKEQ. The CDR3 here is CASSRHQGGQTDSGNTIYF. CDR3 coding DNA: TGTGCCAGCAGCCGCCACCAAGGGGGACAAACTGACTCTGGAAACACCATATATTTT.

The chain combines TRBV28 with TRBJ1-1; perhaps TRBD1 as D (5 bases). The germline V gene has CDR1 MDHEN and CDR2 SYDVKM. The ends were cut back, 10 bases at V and 10 bases at J, with 28 bases in the middle. The CDR3 consists of 15 residues. The CDR3 reads CATLSWGGLTRGAFF. The CDR3 region has the DNA TGTGCCACTTTGTCCTGGGGGGGGTTAACGAGGGGAGCTTTCTTT.

The rearrangement joins TRBV19 to TRBJ1-1, with a tentative D call TRBD1 (6 bases). CDR1 is LNHDA, CDR2 SQIVND, per germline (reference sequence). Between the trimmed V and J ends, which lost 8 bases and 8 bases, there was a span of 12 bases. This CDR3 is built from 11 residues. This CDR3 reads CASHTGWEAFF. The DNA of the CDR3 is TGTGCCAGTCATACAGGGTGGGAAGCTTTCTTT.

The genes are TRBV29-1 and TRBJ1-2, with TRBD1 as a possible D gene (5 bases). In germline, CDR1 is SQVTM, CDR2 ANQGSEA. This CDR3 is built from 14 residues. The germline V and J ends were trimmed by 4 bases and 3 bases, with 15 bases remaining between them. This chain's CDR3 is CSVGVTPRDYGYTF. The CDR3 nucleotides read TGCAGCGTTGGCGTGACACCCAGGGACTATGGCTACACCTTC.

The J gene is TRBJ1-6, the V gene TRBV30; 9 bases map to TRBD1. This CDR3 has 16 residues. With V trimmed by 0 bases and J by 5 bases, 5 bases remained unmatched. The germline V gene encodes CDR1 GTSNPN and CDR2 SVGIG (reference sequence). For the CDR3, the DNA is TGTGCCTGGAGTGTACGGGGACAGGGACATAATTCACCCCTCCACTTT. It codes for CAWSVRGQGHNSPLHF.